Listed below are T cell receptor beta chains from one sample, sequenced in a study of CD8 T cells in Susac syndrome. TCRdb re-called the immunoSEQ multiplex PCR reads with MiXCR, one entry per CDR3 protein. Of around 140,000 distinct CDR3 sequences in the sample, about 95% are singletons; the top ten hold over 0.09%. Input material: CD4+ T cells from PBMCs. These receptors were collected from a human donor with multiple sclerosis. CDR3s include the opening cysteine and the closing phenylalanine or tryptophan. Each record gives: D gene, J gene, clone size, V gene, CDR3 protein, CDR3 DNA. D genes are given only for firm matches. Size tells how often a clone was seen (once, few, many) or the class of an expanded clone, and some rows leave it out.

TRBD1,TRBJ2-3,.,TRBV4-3,CASSHLGQGQYF,TGCGCCAGCAGCCATCTCGGACAGGGGCAGTATTTT
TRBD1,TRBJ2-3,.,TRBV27,CASSLDRGNTDTQYF,TGTGCCAGCAGTCTTGACAGGGGAAACACAGATACGCAGTATTTT
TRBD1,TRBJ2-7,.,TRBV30,CAWSGYRGKYEQYF,TGTGCCTGGAGTGGCTACAGGGGAAAATACGAGCAGTACTTC
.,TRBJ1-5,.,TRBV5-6,CASSMQGYSNQPQHF,TGTGCCAGCAGCATGCAGGGTTATAGCAATCAGCCCCAGCATTTT
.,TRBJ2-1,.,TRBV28,CASSAPGSRDEQFF,TGTGCCAGCAGTGCTCCCGGGAGTCGCGATGAGCAGTTCTTC
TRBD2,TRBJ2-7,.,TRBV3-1,CASSQMRPSGAHEQYF,TGTGCCAGCAGCCAAATGAGGCCTAGCGGGGCCCACGAGCAGTACTTC
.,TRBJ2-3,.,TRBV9,CASSGFGVLSSTDTQYF,TGTGCCAGCAGCGGTTTTGGGGTCCTCTCTAGCACAGATACGCAGTATTTT
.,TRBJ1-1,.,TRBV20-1,CSASGAGREQYEAFF,TGCAGTGCTAGTGGCGCCGGCAGGGAGCAATATGAAGCTTTCTTT
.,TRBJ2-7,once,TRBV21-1,CASSKKGVAGGVYEQYF,TGTGCCAGCAGCAAAAAAGGGGTAGCGGGAGGTGTGTACGAGCAGTACTTC
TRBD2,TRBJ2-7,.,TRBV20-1,CSANPIGLAVSSYEQYF,TGCAGTGCTAACCCCATCGGACTAGCGGTTAGCTCCTACGAGCAGTACTTC
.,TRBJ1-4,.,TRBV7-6,CASSLGGAGNEKLFF,TGTGCCAGCAGCTTAGGGGGGGCGGGCAATGAAAAACTGTTTTTT
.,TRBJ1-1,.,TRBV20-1,CSARDSWRTNTEAFF,TGCAGTGCTAGAGATAGTTGGCGGACAAACACTGAAGCTTTCTTT
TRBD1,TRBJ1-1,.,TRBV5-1,CASSSQGEGDTEAFF,TGCGCCAGCAGCTCCCAGGGGGAAGGGGACACTGAAGCTTTCTTT
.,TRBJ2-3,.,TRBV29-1,CSVEDWTGGGGADTQYF,TGCAGCGTTGAAGATTGGACAGGCGGGGGAGGCGCAGATACGCAGTATTTT
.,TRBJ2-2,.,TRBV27,CASSLLEGIGTGELFF,TGTGCCAGCAGTTTGTTAGAAGGGATCGGCACCGGGGAGCTGTTTTTT
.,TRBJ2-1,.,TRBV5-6,CASSLGGQGRNEQFF,TGTGCCAGCAGCTTGGGGGGGCAGGGTCGGAATGAGCAGTTCTTC
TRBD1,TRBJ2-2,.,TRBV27,CASGTRQGANTGELFF,TGTGCCAGCGGGACTAGACAGGGGGCTAACACCGGGGAGCTGTTTTTT
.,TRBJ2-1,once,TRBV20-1,CSATPDYNEQFF,TGCAGTGCTACCCCCGACTACAATGAGCAGTTCTTC
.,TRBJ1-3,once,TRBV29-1,CSVEGGGNTIYF,TGCAGCGTTGAAGGGGGCGGAAACACCATATATTTT
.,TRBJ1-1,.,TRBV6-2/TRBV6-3,CASSYRQTSVAFF,TGTGCCAGCAGTTACAGGCAGACCTCAGTAGCTTTCTTT
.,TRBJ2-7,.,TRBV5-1,CASRKDAGRLSEQYF,TGCGCCAGCAGGAAAGATGCGGGGCGTCTGAGCGAGCAGTACTTC
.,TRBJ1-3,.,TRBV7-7,CAVAPGSGNTIYF,TGTGCGGTCGCACCGGGCTCTGGAAACACCATATATTTT
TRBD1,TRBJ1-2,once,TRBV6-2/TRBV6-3,CASSKPGQDRYGYTF,TGTGCCAGCAGTAAGCCGGGACAGGACCGTTATGGCTACACCTTC
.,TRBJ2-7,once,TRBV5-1,CASSVGQFYEQYF,TGCGCCAGCAGCGTCGGACAGTTCTACGAGCAGTACTTC
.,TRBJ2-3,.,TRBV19,CASSTLPGASTDTQYF,TGTGCCAGTAGTACCCTCCCAGGGGCGTCCACAGATACGCAGTATTTT
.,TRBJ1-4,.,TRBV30,CAWARRGAKLFF,TGTGCCTGGGCAAGACGGGGGGCGAAACTGTTTTTT
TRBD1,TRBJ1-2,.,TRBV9,CASSPFLGQVLANYGYTF,TGTGCCAGCAGCCCATTCCTTGGACAGGTTCTAGCAAACTATGGCTACACCTTC
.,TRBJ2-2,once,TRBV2,CASSAQSNTGELFF,TGTGCCAGCAGCGCACAGTCGAACACCGGGGAGCTGTTTTTT
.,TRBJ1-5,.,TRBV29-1,CSAGTQNQPQHF,TGCAGCGCCGGGACACAGAATCAGCCCCAGCATTTT
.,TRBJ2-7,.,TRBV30,CAWGLQGPHEQYF,TGTGCCTGGGGCTTACAGGGACCCCACGAGCAGTACTTC
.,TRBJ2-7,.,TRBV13,CASSPGRRTYEQYF,TGTGCCAGCAGCCCGGGACGCAGGACCTACGAGCAGTACTTC
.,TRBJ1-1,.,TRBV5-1,CASSLDLILNTEAFF,TGCGCCAGCAGCTTGGACCTTATATTGAACACTGAAGCTTTCTTT
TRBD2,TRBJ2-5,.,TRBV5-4,CASSLVGAGETQYF,TGTGCCAGCAGCTTGGTGGGAGCGGGGGAGACCCAGTACTTC
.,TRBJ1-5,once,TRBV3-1,CASSQQGGQPQHF,TGTGCCAGCAGCCAACAGGGTGGTCAGCCCCAGCATTTT
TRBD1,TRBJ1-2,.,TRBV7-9,CASSSGTGGYTF,TGTGCCAGCAGCTCCGGGACAGGGGGCTACACCTTC
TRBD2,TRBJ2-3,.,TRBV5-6,CASSLWASGGQPDTQYF,TGTGCCAGCAGCTTGTGGGCCAGCGGGGGCCAGCCAGATACGCAGTATTTT
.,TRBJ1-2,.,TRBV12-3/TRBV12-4,CASSPLAGPRSGYTF,TGTGCCAGCAGCCCCCTGGCCGGACCCCGCTCCGGCTACACCTTC
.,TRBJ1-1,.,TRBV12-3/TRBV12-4,CASSVDSSTEAFF,TGTGCCAGCAGTGTGGATTCGAGCACTGAAGCTTTCTTT
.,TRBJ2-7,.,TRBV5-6,CASSPPPPLAYEQYF,TGTGCCAGCAGCCCCCCTCCCCCCCTTGCCTACGAGCAGTACTTC
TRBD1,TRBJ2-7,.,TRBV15,CATSRETGNYEQYF,TGTGCCACCAGCAGAGAGACAGGGAACTACGAGCAGTACTTC
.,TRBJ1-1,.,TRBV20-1,CSARIVGYDTEAFF,TGCAGTGCTAGAATAGTAGGGTACGACACTGAAGCTTTCTTT
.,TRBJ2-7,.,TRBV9,CASSVAGSGFEQYF,TGTGCCAGCAGCGTAGCGGGGAGCGGATTCGAGCAGTACTTC
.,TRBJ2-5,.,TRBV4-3,CASSQDDRRETQYF,TGCGCCAGCAGCCAAGATGACAGACGGGAGACCCAGTACTTC
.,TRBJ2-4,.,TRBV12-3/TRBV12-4,CASQRRTDIAKNIQYF,TGTGCCAGCCAACGACGGACCGATATAGCCAAAAACATTCAGTACTTC
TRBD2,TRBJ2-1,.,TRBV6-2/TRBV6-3,CASSSPTSGNRNNEQFF,TGTGCCAGCAGTTCCCCAACTAGCGGGAATCGCAACAATGAGCAGTTCTTC
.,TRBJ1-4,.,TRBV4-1,CASSARDGPRSNEKLFF,TGCGCCAGCAGCGCCCGGGACGGACCACGATCTAATGAAAAACTGTTTTTT
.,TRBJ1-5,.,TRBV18,CASSPGVDQPQHF,TGTGCCAGCTCACCAGGGGTGGATCAGCCCCAGCATTTT
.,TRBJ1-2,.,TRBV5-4,CASSQSVYRTGRGGYTF,TGTGCCAGCAGCCAATCCGTCTACCGGACGGGGAGAGGGGGCTACACCTTC
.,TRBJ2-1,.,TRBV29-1,CSVRQQLSYNEQFF,TGCAGCGTACGACAGCAATTGTCCTACAATGAGCAGTTCTTC